Following are 22 T cell receptor beta chains from one sample sequenced in a study of vaccination and CD4 T cells after COVID-19. These TCRs are of unknown antigen specificity. Sequencing of cultured CD4+ T cell DNA used the Oncomine TCR Beta short-read assay. TCRdb passed the PCR reads through MiXCR, listing each CDR3 protein once. The sample shows over 15,000 distinct CDR3 sequences, 55% of them seen only once. Regarding treatment: roughly 10-day PBMC culture with coronavirus spike peptide pools or control peptides (ViraFEST assay). Sequencing was performed on CD4+ T cells from blood, cultured in vitro. These receptors all come from a human donor who had recovered from COVID-19.

The chain is built from TRBV20-1 and TRBJ2-2; 8 bases are a match to TRBD2. The CDR3 is 14 residues long. V shed 1 base, J shed 5 bases, and the junction held 3 bases outside the gene matches. CDR1 and CDR2 (germline): DFQATT, SNEGSKA (reference sequence). In DNA form, the CDR3 reads TGCAGTGCTAGAGCGGGAGGGCGGACCGGGGAGCTGTTTTTT. Its translation is CSARAGGRTGELFF.

The chain links TRBV7-9 to TRBJ2-2, with D possibly being TRBD2 (6 bases). The CDR3 sequence is 15 residues long. Trimming left V 1 base short and J 4 bases short, with 10 bases between. Looked up from germline, CDR1 is SEHNR and CDR2 is FQNEAQ (reference sequence). Here the CDR3 DNA reads TGTGCCAGCAGCTTAGGCGGACTAAGCACCGGGGAGCTGTTTTTT. It encodes CASSLGGLSTGELFF.

The sample holds a few counts of this clonotype. The chain employs TRBV5-4 and TRBJ2-5; D is ambiguous. The V end lost 2 bases, the J end lost 5 bases, and 13 bases lay between the germline ends. In germline, CDR1 is SGHNT, CDR2 YYREEE (reference sequence). The CDR3 is 14 residues long. The CDR3 loop reads CASSLGHGRETQYF. CDR3 DNA sequence: TGTGCCAGCAGCTTAGGTCACGGCAGGGAGACCCAGTACTTC.

J is TRBJ2-5 and V is TRBV20-1, with a weak D call TRBD1 (6 bases). This CDR3 spans 13 amino acids. The V gene lost 6 bases and the J gene lost 2 bases, with 13 bases spanning the gap. Germline CDR1 is DFQATT and CDR2 is SNEGSKA (reference sequence). The CDR3 DNA is TGCAGTGCCACGACAGGAAGACAAGAGACCCAGTACTTC. The encoded protein is CSATTGRQETQYF.

V gene TRBV30 combines with J gene TRBJ1-5; 8 positions agree with TRBD1. Germline CDR1 and CDR2: GTSNPN and SVGIG (reference sequence). V trimming: 1 base; J trimming: 1 base; junction bases outside the gene matches: 9. CDR3 length: 17 residues. The CDR3 nucleotides are TGTGCCTGGAGTGAGGCAGGGGGCAAAATCAGCAATCAGCCCCAGCATTTT. Amino acid sequence: CAWSEAGGKISNQPQHF. Filled out from reference TRBV30 and TRBJ1-5, the complete variable domain reads SQTIHQWPATLVQPVGSPLSLECTVEGTSNPNLYWYRQAAGRGLQLLFYSVGIGQISSEVPQNLSASRPQDRQFILSSKKLLLSDSGFYLCAWSEAGGKISNQPQHFGDGTRLSIL.

The J gene is TRBJ1-3, the V gene TRBV20-1; D unresolved. The CDR3 spans 13 residues. The V end was cut by 3 bases, the J end by 2 bases, with 8 bases between. The germline CDR1 and CDR2 sequences are DFQATT and SNEGSKA (reference sequence). CDR3 amino acids: CSASSQTGNTIYF. The CDR3 DNA follows: TGCAGTGCTAGTTCCCAGACTGGAAACACCATATATTTT.

In this sample, this clonotype turned up a few times. CDR3 in amino acids: CASSYLDSEAFF. The CDR3 DNA follows: TGTGCCAGCAGTTACCTGGACAGTGAAGCTTTCTTT. The chain joins TRBV6-5 to TRBJ1-1, with D perhaps matching TRBD1 (6 bases). Deletions cut 2 bases from V and 7 bases from J, with 8 bases between. The germline V gene encodes CDR1 MNHEY and CDR2 SVGAGI. The CDR3 runs to 12 residues.

The gene calls are TRBV20-1 and TRBJ1-1, with 10 nucleotides matching TRBD1. After removal of 2 bases from V and 7 bases from J, the junction contained 4 bases not matched to a gene. The CDR3 has 13 amino acids. Per germline, CDR1 DFQATT and CDR2 SNEGSKA (reference sequence). As DNA, the CDR3 is TGCAGTGCTAGAAGAGGGACAGGGGTTGAAGCTTTCTTT. This translates into CSARRGTGVEAFF.

In this sample, this clonotype turned up a few times. V is TRBV2 and J is TRBJ2-5; the match to TRBD1 covers 8 bases. The V segment lost 6 bases and the J segment 1 base; nucleotides outside the gene matches: 4. CDR1 and CDR2 from the germline V gene are SNHLY and FYNNEI. The CDR3 runs 14 residues. The CDR3 nucleotides read TGTGCCAGCAGAGACGGGACAGGCCAAGAGACCCAGTACTTC. Translated, it gives CASRDGTGQETQYF.

The CDR3 DNA is TGTGCCAGCAGTTACCCCCGGCACACAGTCCAATACGAGCAGTACTTC. As protein: CASSYPRHTVQYEQYF. The gene calls are TRBV6-5 and TRBJ2-7; D is ambiguous. From germline, CDR1 is MNHEY and CDR2 SVGAGI. The CDR3 runs to 16 residues. Trimming pared 2 bases from V and 4 bases from J, leaving 18 bases between.

This clonotype has a handful of counts. The chain employs TRBV7-6 and TRBJ2-5, with D perhaps matching TRBD2 (5 bases). Trimming shortened V by 3 bases and J by 1 base, and 12 bases separated the two germline ends. Germline loops: CDR1 SGHVS, CDR2 FNYEAQ. This CDR3 spans 15 amino acids. CDR3 sequence (DNA): TGTGCCAGCAGCTTTGAGAGCGGTTCCCAAGAGACCCAGTACTTC. Protein product: CASSFESGSQETQYF.

The chain employs TRBV11-3 and TRBJ1-6; D gene uncertain. V lost 2 bases and J 0 bases, leaving 8 bases between the germline ends. Germline V gene lookup returns CDR1 SGHNT and CDR2 YENEEA. The CDR3 runs 16 residues. The CDR3 DNA reads TGTGCCAGCAGCTTAAGCAGAAGCTCCTATAATTCACCCCTCCACTTT. It is translated as CASSLSRSSYNSPLHF. The full variable domain, in which reference TRBV11-3 and TRBJ1-6 provide the parts outside the CDR3, is EAGVVQSPRYKIIEKKQPVAFWCNPISGHNTLYWYLQNLGQGPELLIRYENEEAVDDSQLPKDRFSAERLKGVDSTLKIQPAELGDSAVYLCASSLSRSSYNSPLHFGNGTRLTVT.

This chain links TRBV20-1 with TRBJ1-5; maybe TRBD1 (6 bases). Trimming pared 1 base from V and 3 bases from J, leaving 13 bases between. Germline CDR1 is DFQATT and CDR2 is SNEGSKA (reference sequence). This CDR3 contains 15 residues. CDR3 region: CSARVRQDPNQPQHF. Here the CDR3 DNA reads TGCAGTGCTAGAGTCCGACAGGACCCCAATCAGCCCCAGCATTTT.

V is TRBV7-3 and J is TRBJ2-2; D may be TRBD1 (8 bases). The CDR3 has 14 amino acids. CDR1 and CDR2 from the germline V gene are SGHTA and FQGTGA. The V gene lost 5 bases and the J gene lost 5 bases, with 12 bases spanning the gap. CDR3 sequence (DNA): TGTGCCAGCAGCGGACAGGGAGGGACCGGGGAGCTGTTTTTT. Its translation: CASSGQGGTGELFF.

This chain links TRBV3-1 with TRBJ2-2; TRBD2 matches at 13 bases. V shed 3 bases and J 6 bases; nucleotides not matched to a gene: 1. The length of the CDR3 is 15 residues. Germline V gene sequence: CDR1 LGHDT, CDR2 YNNKEL (reference sequence). CDR3 in DNA: TGTGCCAGCAGCCATGGACTAGCGGGAGCCGGGGAGCTGTTTTTT. Translating gives CASSHGLAGAGELFF.

V and J are TRBV3-1 and TRBJ2-7; perhaps TRBD1 as D (5 bases). Germline CDR1 is LGHDT and CDR2 is YNNKEL (reference sequence). V was cut by 0 bases and J by 3 bases, with 18 bases left in between. This CDR3 has 17 residues. The CDR3, as DNA: TGTGCCAGCAGCCAAGATAGGGGCAGAGTTTTAAGCTACGAGCAGTACTTC. Its protein product is CASSQDRGRVLSYEQYF.

This clonotype was counted between two and nine times. The V and J genes are TRBV19 and TRBJ1-1; 7 nucleotides match TRBD1. Germline V gene lookup returns CDR1 LNHDA and CDR2 SQIVND (reference sequence). This CDR3 region has 13 residues. After removal of 5 bases from V and 4 bases from J, the junction contained 4 bases not matched to a gene. CDR3 DNA sequence: TGTGCCAGTAGTTTTTCAGGGGGCACTGAAGCTTTCTTT. Protein: CASSFSGGTEAFF. Drawing the rest from reference TRBV19 and TRBJ1-1, the complete variable domain is DGGITQSPKYLFRKEGQNVTLSCEQNLNHDAMYWYRQDPGQGLRLIYYSQIVNDFQKGDIAEGYSVSREKKESFPLTVTSAQKNPTAFYLCASSFSGGTEAFFGQGTRLTVV.

CDR3 in DNA: TGTGCCACCAGTGGCGGGTGGGGGTACGGCAATCAGCCCCAGCATTTT. Translating gives CATSGGWGYGNQPQHF. The chain is built from TRBV24-1 and TRBJ1-5; D possibly corresponds to TRBD1 (5 bases). This CDR3 has 16 residues. Germline CDR1 is KGHDR and CDR2 is SFDVKD. The V end was cut by 5 bases, the J end by 2 bases, with 15 bases between.

This sequence joins TRBV11-2 and TRBJ2-3; no clear D gene. V was cut by 6 bases and J by 2 bases, with 3 bases left in between. CDR1 SGHAT and CDR2 FQNNGV come from the germline V gene. The CDR3 sequence is 11 residues long. The CDR3 here is CASRATDTQYF. CDR3 sequence (DNA): TGTGCCAGCAGGGCCACAGATACGCAGTATTTT.

The chain employs TRBV5-1 and TRBJ2-5; 13 nucleotides match TRBD2. The CDR3 is made up of 15 amino acids. Per the germline V gene, CDR1 is SGHRS and CDR2 is YFSETQ. After removal of 4 bases from V and 2 bases from J, the junction contained 2 bases not matched to a gene. The CDR3 DNA sequence: TGCGCCAGCAGCCTGGGACTAGCGGGGCAAGAGACCCAGTACTTC. Its translation: CASSLGLAGQETQYF.

This clonotype has only one observation. The rearrangement uses TRBV20-1 and TRBJ2-3, with 9 bases identical to TRBD1. CDR1 is DFQATT, CDR2 SNEGSKA, per germline (reference sequence). The ends lost 2 bases at V and 3 bases at J; junction bases unmatched: 6. This CDR3 is built from 15 residues. CDR3 DNA sequence: TGCAGTGCTAGACCCGCCGGGACAGGGACAGATACGCAGTATTTT. Residues: CSARPAGTGTDTQYF.

The CDR3 nucleotides are TGTGCCAGTAGTACCTTACTTACAAGAGTATTCCATGGCTACACCTTC. Residues: CASSTLLTRVFHGYTF. This chain joins TRBV19 and TRBJ1-2; the D is unclear. The germline gives CDR1 LNHDA, CDR2 SQIVND (reference sequence). The CDR3 extends over 16 amino acids. Trimming removed 4 bases from V and 6 bases from J, with 21 bases in between.